The 18 T cell receptor beta chains below all came from one sample that was sequenced in a study of control samples from healthy donors and cancer patients. TCRdb's copy holds only in-frame clones and misses some; the assay was immunoSEQ multiplex PCR. The table shows approximately 70,000 clones, with about nine tenths occurring only once. The sample was PBMCs. The receptors were sampled from a woman aged 45 to 65 with colorectal cancer.

The CDR3 loop reads CASSGLSGANVLTF. CDR3 nucleotides: TGCGCCAGCAGTGGACTATCTGGGGCCAACGTCCTGACTTTC. The rearrangement links TRBV5-1 to TRBJ2-6; a weak D match, TRBD2 (6 bases). This CDR3 is built from 14 residues. Germline loops: CDR1 SGHRS, CDR2 YFSETQ. Trimming pared 5 bases from V and 1 base from J, leaving 7 bases between.

The genes are TRBV7-8 and TRBJ2-5, with D perhaps given as TRBD1 or TRBD2 (5 bases each). Germline lookup yields CDR1 SGHVS and CDR2 FQNEAQ. V was shortened by 5 bases and J by 0 bases, with 13 bases between the two germline ends. The length of the CDR3 is 15 residues. The CDR3 here is CASSRGDGYQETQYF. CDR3 DNA: TGTGCCAGCAGCCGAGGGGACGGCTACCAAGAGACCCAGTACTTC.

The chain links TRBV2 to TRBJ2-7; perhaps TRBD2 as D (7 bases). V lost 6 bases to trimming and J lost 5 bases, with 17 bases between them. Looked up from germline, CDR1 is SNHLY and CDR2 is FYNNEI. The CDR3 runs to 14 residues. The CDR3 protein is CASSAVRGGHEQYF. CDR3 DNA sequence: TGTGCCAGCAGCGCCGTTAGGGGGGGCCACGAGCAGTACTTC.

This clone turned up a few times. This chain connects TRBV9 to TRBJ1-3; 9 bases line up with TRBD1. Per the germline V gene, CDR1 is SGDLS and CDR2 is YYNGEE. The CDR3 covers 13 residues. After removal of 4 bases from V and 8 bases from J, the junction contained 4 bases not matched to a gene. CDR3 sequence: CASSPDRGDTIYF. The CDR3 DNA sequence: TGTGCCAGCAGCCCAGACAGGGGGGACACCATATATTTT.

The chain has TRBV3-1 (or the pseudogene TRBV3-2) and TRBJ1-3; D remains unclear. CDR3 length: 14 residues. V shed 0 bases and J shed 2 bases, with 5 bases lying between them. CDR1 and CDR2 (germline): LGHDT, YNNKEL (reference sequence). The CDR3 nucleotides are TGTGCCAGCAGCCAAGATGTTACTGGAAACACCATATATTTT. It translates to CASSQDVTGNTIYF.

This sequence joins TRBV19 and TRBJ1-2; a possible D gene is TRBD1 (5 bases). Trimming removed 7 bases from V and 4 bases from J, with 10 bases in between. The germline gives CDR1 LNHDA, CDR2 SQIVND (reference sequence). The CDR3 spans 12 residues. CDR3 nucleotides: TGTGCCAGTACCCCAGGGCCCTATGGCTACACCTTC. This codes for CASTPGPYGYTF.

The chain recombines TRBV11-1 with TRBJ2-7; 8 nucleotides match TRBD1. The J segment lost 3 bases and the V segment lost 1 base, leaving 5 bases of the junction unmatched. This CDR3 comprises 15 residues. From germline, CDR1 is SGHAT and CDR2 FQDESV (reference sequence). The CDR3 protein is CASSLEARGLYEQYF. CDR3 nucleotide sequence: TGTGCCAGCAGCTTAGAGGCCAGGGGGCTCTACGAGCAGTACTTC.

V gene TRBV10-2 combines with J gene TRBJ2-2; D gene uncertain. Looked up from germline, CDR1 is WSHSY and CDR2 is SAAADI. CDR3 length: 11 amino acids. V was clipped by 6 bases and J by 7 bases, with 6 bases between them. The CDR3 DNA sequence: TGCGCCAGCAGCATACTCGGGGAGCTGTTTTTT. Amino acid sequence: CASSILGELFF.

The count of this clone is one. This rearrangement joins TRBV9 to TRBJ2-1; TRBD1 aligns across 8 bases. In germline, CDR1 is SGDLS, CDR2 YYNGEE. This CDR3 spans 15 amino acids. V lost 2 bases and J lost 3; bases outside the gene matches: 4. This chain's CDR3 is CASSVGQGYYNEQFF. Written as DNA, the CDR3 is TGTGCCAGCAGCGTCGGACAGGGATACTACAATGAGCAGTTCTTC.

The chain uses TRBV6-6 and TRBJ2-7; 10 bases are shared with TRBD1. Trimming took 5 bases from V and 9 from J; bases not matched to a gene: 7. The CDR3 loop spans 13 amino acids. The V gene's germline CDR1 is MNHNY and CDR2 SVGAGI (reference sequence). CDR3 loop: CASSIRDRGWQYF. CDR3 bases: TGTGCCAGCAGTATCCGGGACAGGGGATGGCAGTACTTC.

This clone was counted once. V gene TRBV6-6 combines with J gene TRBJ2-5; D tentatively fits TRBD1 or TRBD2 (5 bases each). The CDR3 has 14 amino acids. V was clipped by 5 bases and J by 5 bases, with 15 bases between them. The germline V gene has CDR1 MNHNY and CDR2 SVGAGI (reference sequence). CDR3 sequence reads: CASSHRGPGETQYF. In DNA, the CDR3 is TGTGCCAGCAGTCACCGGGGCCCGGGGGAGACCCAGTACTTC.

V is TRBV5-1 and J is TRBJ2-5; unclear D gene. Per germline, CDR1 SGHRS and CDR2 YFSETQ. The V and J ends lost 2 bases and 2 bases respectively, with 10 bases between them. The CDR3 has 14 amino acids. In DNA form, the CDR3 reads TGCGCCAGCAGCTTTGGACCCGGACAAGAGACCCAGTACTTC. It encodes CASSFGPGQETQYF. The full variable domain, rest sourced from reference TRBV5-1 and TRBJ2-5, is KAGVTQTPRYLIKTRGQQVTLSCSPISGHRSVSWYQQTPGQGLQFLFEYFSETQRNKGNFPGRFSGRQFSNSRSEMNVSTLELGDSALYLCASSFGPGQETQYFGPGTRLLVL.

The V call is TRBV10-3, the J call TRBJ1-1; no firm D call. Trimming cost V 6 bases and J 2 bases, with 10 bases left between them. Germline-derived CDR1 and CDR2 are ENHRY and SYGVKD. CDR3 length: 13 residues. CDR3 DNA sequence: TGTGCCATCAGCAGGCAGACAAACACTGAAGCTTTCTTT. It specifies CAISRQTNTEAFF.

The chain uses TRBV6-6 and TRBJ2-5; 9 nucleotides match TRBD2. Trimming removed 5 bases from V and 3 bases from J; junction bases left unmatched: 13. This CDR3 has 17 amino acids. Germline V lookup: CDR1 MNHNY, CDR2 SVGAGI (reference sequence). CDR3 nucleotides: TGTGCCAGCAGTCCAAAACGAGTAGCGGGAGATGAAGAGACCCAGTACTTC. It specifies CASSPKRVAGDEETQYF.

The chain joins TRBV3-1 (or the pseudogene TRBV3-2) to TRBJ1-1, with D unresolved. Germline V gives CDR1 LGHDT, CDR2 YNNKEL (reference sequence). The CDR3 is 12 amino acids. Between the trimmed V and J ends, which lost 4 bases and 7 bases, there was a span of 10 bases. CDR3 loop: CASSLIGSEAFF. DNA of the CDR3: TGTGCCAGCAGCCTAATCGGGAGTGAAGCTTTCTTT.

The rearrangement uses TRBV2 and TRBJ2-5, with 10 bases matching TRBD2. The V gene end was trimmed by 6 bases and the J gene end by 2 bases; junction bases not matched to a gene: 6. Germline V gene data show CDR1 as SNHLY and CDR2 as FYNNEI. The CDR3 runs 15 residues. Here the CDR3 reads CASRGAGGLQETQYF. CDR3 nucleotide sequence: TGTGCCAGCAGAGGAGCGGGAGGGTTGCAAGAGACCCAGTACTTC.

This chain joins TRBV6-5 and TRBJ2-1; tentative D call: TRBD2 (5 bases). Germline V gene sequence: CDR1 MNHEY, CDR2 SVGAGI. Trimming removed 10 bases at V and 2 bases at J, with 18 bases between. CDR3 length equals 15 residues. CDR3 DNA: TGTGCCACCCGGGGAACCGGCGCCCCCTACAATGAGCAGTTCTTC. Its protein is CATRGTGAPYNEQFF.

J is TRBJ1-1 and V is TRBV29-1, with TRBD1 matching over 7 bases. This CDR3 comprises 14 residues. Germline V gives CDR1 SQVTM, CDR2 ANQGSEA. The V and J ends lost 6 bases and 0 bases, in that order; junction bases with no gene match: 7. Written as DNA, the CDR3 is TGCAGCGTAAAACTGGACAGGATGAACACTGAAGCTTTCTTT. Its translation is CSVKLDRMNTEAFF. Full variable domain (missing parts from reference TRBV29-1 and TRBJ1-1): SAVISQKPSRDICQRGTSLTIQCQVDSQVTMMFWYRQQPGQSLTLIATANQGSEATYESGFVIDKFPISRPNLTFSTLTVSNMSPEDSSIYLCSVKLDRMNTEAFFGQGTRLTVV.